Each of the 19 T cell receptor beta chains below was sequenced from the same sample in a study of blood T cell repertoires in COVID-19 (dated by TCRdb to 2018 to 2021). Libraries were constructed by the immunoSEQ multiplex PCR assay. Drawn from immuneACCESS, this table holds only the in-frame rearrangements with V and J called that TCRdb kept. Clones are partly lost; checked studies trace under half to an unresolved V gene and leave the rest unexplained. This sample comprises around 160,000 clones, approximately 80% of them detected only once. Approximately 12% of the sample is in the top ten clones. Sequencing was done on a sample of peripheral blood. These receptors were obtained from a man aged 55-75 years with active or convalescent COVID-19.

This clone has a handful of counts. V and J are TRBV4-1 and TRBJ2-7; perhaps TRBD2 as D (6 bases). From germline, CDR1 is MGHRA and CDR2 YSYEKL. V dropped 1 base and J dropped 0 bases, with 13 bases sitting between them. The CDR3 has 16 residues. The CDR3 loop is CASSQAGTRSSYEQYF. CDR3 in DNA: TGCGCCAGCAGCCAAGCAGGGACTCGAAGCTCCTACGAGCAGTACTTC.

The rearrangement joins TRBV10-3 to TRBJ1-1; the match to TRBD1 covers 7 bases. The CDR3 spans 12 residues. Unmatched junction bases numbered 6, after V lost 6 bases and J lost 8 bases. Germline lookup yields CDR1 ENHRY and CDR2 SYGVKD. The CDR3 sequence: CAISPGTAEAFF. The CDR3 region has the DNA TGTGCCATCAGCCCCGGGACAGCAGAAGCTTTCTTT.

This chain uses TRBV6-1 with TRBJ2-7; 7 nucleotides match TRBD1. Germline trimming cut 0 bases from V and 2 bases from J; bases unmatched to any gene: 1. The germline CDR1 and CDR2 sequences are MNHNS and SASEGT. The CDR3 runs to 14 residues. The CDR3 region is CASSEAGTAYEQYF. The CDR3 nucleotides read TGTGCCAGCAGTGAAGCCGGGACAGCCTACGAGCAGTACTTC.

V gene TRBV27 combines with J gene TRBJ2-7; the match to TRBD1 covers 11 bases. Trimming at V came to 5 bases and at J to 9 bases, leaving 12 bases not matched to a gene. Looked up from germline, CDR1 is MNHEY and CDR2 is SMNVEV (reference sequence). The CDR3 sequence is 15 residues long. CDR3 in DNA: TGTGCCAGCAGTGGAGGGACAGGGGGGCTATGGGCGCAGTACTTC. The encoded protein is CASSGGTGGLWAQYF.

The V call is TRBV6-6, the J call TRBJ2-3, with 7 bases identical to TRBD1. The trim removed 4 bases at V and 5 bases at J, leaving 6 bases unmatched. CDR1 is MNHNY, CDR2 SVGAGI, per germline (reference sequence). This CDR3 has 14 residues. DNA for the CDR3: TGTGCCAGCAGTTTCTACAGGGGTGGAGATACGCAGTATTTT. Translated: CASSFYRGGDTQYF.

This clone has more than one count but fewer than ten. In nucleotides, the CDR3 is TGTGCCAGCAGCTCCGTCGGGAGCTCCTACAATGAGCAGTTCTTC. Encoded protein: CASSSVGSSYNEQFF. This sequence joins TRBV27 and TRBJ2-1; the D gene is possibly TRBD2 (6 bases). V was trimmed by 6 bases and J by 0 bases, leaving 12 bases between them. The CDR3 length is 15 residues. Germline V CDR1 and CDR2: MNHEY, SMNVEV (reference sequence).

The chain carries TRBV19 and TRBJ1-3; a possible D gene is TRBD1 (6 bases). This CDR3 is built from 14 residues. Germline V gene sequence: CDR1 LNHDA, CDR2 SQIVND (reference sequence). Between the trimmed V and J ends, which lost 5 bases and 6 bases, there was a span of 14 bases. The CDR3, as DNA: TGTGCCAGTAGTGGGCTCGGGACACTAAACACCATATATTTT. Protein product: CASSGLGTLNTIYF.

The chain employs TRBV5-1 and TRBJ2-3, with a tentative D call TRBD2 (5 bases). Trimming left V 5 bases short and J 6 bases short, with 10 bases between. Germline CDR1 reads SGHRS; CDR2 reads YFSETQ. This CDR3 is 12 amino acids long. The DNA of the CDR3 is TGCGCCAGCAGAGAGGGCTCGGATACGCAGTATTTT. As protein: CASREGSDTQYF.

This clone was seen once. CDR3 bases: TGTGCCATCAGCGCGCGGGACGGATCCTACGAGCAGTACTTC. It is translated as CAISARDGSYEQYF. V is TRBV10-3 and J is TRBJ2-7; D perhaps matches TRBD2 (6 bases). Germline-derived CDR1 and CDR2 are ENHRY and SYGVKD. The V and J ends lost 6 bases and 1 base respectively, with 13 bases between them. This CDR3 has 14 amino acids.

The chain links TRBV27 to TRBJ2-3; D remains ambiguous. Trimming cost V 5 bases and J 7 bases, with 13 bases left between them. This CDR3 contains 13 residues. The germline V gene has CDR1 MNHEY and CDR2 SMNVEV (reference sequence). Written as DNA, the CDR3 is TGTGCCAGCAGTGCCCGTTCTACTAATACGCAGTATTTT. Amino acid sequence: CASSARSTNTQYF.

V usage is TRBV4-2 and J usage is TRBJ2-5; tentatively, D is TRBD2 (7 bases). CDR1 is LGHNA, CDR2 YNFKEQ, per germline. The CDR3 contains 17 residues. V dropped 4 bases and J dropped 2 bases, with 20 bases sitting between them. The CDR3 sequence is CASSLSGGLAAQETQYF. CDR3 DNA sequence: TGTGCCAGCAGCCTAAGTGGGGGCCTAGCGGCTCAAGAGACCCAGTACTTC.

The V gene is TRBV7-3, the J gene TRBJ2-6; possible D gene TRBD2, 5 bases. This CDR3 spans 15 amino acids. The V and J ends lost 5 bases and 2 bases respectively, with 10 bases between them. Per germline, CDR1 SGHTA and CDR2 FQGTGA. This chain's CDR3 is CASSQTGAGANVLTF. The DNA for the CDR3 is TGTGCCAGCAGCCAAACCGGGGCTGGGGCCAACGTCCTGACTTTC.

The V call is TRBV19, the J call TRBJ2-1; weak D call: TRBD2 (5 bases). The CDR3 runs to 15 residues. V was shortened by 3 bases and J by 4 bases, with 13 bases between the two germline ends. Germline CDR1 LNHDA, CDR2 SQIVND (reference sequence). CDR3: CASSIVGGPYNEQFF. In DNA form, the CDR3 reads TGTGCCAGTAGTATTGTCGGAGGCCCGTACAATGAGCAGTTCTTC.

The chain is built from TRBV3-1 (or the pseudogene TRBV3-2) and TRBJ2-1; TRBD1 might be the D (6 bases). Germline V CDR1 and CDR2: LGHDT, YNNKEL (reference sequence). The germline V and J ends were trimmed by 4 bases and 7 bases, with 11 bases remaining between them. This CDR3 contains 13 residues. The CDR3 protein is CASSLTGKNEQFF. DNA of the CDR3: TGTGCCAGCAGCCTCACAGGGAAGAATGAGCAGTTCTTC.

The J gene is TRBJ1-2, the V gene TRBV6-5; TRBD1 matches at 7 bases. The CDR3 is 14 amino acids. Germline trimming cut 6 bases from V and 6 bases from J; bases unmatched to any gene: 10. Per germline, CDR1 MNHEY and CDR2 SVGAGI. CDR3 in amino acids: CASSYLTGFHGYTF. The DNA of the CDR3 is TGTGCCAGCAGCTACCTGACAGGGTTCCATGGCTACACCTTC.

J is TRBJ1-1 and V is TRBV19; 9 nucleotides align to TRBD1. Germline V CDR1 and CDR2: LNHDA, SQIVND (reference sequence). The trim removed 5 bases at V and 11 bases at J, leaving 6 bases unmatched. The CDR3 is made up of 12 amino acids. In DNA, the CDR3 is TGTGCCAGTAGTGCTCGACAGGGGGGGGCTTTCTTT. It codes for CASSARQGGAFF.

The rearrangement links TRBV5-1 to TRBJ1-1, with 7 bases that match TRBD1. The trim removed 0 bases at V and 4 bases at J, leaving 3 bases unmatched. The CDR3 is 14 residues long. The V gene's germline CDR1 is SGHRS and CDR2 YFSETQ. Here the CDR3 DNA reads TGCGCCAGCAGCTTGGAACAGGGGCTCACTGAAGCTTTCTTT. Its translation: CASSLEQGLTEAFF.

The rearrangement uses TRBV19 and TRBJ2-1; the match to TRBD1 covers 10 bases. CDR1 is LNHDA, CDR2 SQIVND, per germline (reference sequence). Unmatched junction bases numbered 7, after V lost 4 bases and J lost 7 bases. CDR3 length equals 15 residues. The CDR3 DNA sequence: TGTGCCAGTAGTACGACAGGGGGCCATGGGAATGAGCAGTTCTTC. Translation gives CASSTTGGHGNEQFF. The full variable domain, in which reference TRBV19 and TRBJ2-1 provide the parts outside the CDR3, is DGGITQSPKYLFRKEGQNVTLSCEQNLNHDAMYWYRQDPGQGLRLIYYSQIVNDFQKGDIAEGYSVSREKKESFPLTVTSAQKNPTAFYLCASSTTGGHGNEQFFGPGTRLTVL.

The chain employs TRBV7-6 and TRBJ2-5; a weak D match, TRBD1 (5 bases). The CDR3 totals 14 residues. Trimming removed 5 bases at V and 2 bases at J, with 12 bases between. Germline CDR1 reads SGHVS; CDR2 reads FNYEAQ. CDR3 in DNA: TGTGCCAGCAGCCGTGAAAGGGGTCAAGAGACCCAGTACTTC. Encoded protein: CASSRERGQETQYF.